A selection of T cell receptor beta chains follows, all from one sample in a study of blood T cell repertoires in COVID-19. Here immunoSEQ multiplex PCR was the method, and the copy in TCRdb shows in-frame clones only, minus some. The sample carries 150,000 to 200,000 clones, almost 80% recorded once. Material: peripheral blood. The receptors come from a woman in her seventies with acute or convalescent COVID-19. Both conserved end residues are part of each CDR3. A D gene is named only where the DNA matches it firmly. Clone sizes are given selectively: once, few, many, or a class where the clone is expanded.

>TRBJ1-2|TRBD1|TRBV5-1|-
TGCGCCAGCAGCTTGGCCTCGGGGCCAGGGGGGACCTATGGCTACACCTTC
CASSLASGPGGTYGYTF
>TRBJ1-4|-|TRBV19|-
TGTGCCAGTAGGCCCGGGGAGGCGGCCAAACTGTTTTTT
CASRPGEAAKLFF
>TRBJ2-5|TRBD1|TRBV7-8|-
TGTGCCAGCAGCAACCGGGACAGACAAGAGACCCAGTACTTC
CASSNRDRQETQYF
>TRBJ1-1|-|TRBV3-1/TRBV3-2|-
TGTGCCAGTTCCGGGTCCGGGGGGTTGTCCACTGAAGCTTTCTTT
CASSGSGGLSTEAFF
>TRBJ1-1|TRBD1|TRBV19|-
TGTGCCAGTAGTGGTACAGGGGATGGGACTGAAGCTTTCTTT
CASSGTGDGTEAFF
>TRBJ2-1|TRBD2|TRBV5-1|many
TGCGCCAGCAGCTTCGGGACTAGGTTTATGTGGGACAATGAGCAGTTCTTC
CASSFGTRFMWDNEQFF
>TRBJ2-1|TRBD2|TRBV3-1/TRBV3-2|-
TGTGCCAGCAGCCAAGTTGTAGTTAGCGGGATCAATGAGCAGTTCTTC
CASSQVVVSGINEQFF
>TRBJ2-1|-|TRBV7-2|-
TGTGCCAGCAGCTTAGCGGGCTTTAGCGGCAATGAGCAGTTCTTC
CASSLAGFSGNEQFF
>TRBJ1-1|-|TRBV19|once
TGTGCCAGTAGTCCATGGACAGCCCCGGACACTGAAGCTTTCTTT
CASSPWTAPDTEAFF
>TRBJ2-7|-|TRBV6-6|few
TGTGCCAGCAGTACCCTAGGTTCCTCCCACGAGCAGTACTTC
CASSTLGSSHEQYF
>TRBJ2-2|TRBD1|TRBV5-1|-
TGCGCCAGCAGCATAGGACAGGGGGGAACCTCGAACACCGGGGAGCTGTTTTTT
CASSIGQGGTSNTGELFF
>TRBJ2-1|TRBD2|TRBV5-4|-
TGTGCCAGCAGCCCGGAGGGGGCTAGCGGGATATTGTCGCGGCAGTTCTTC
CASSPEGASGILSRQFF
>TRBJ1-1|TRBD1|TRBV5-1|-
TGCGCCAGCAGCTGGACTACAGGGGACACTGAAGCTTTCTTT
CASSWTTGDTEAFF
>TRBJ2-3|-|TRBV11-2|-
TGTGCCAGCAGCTTAGACCTTAGAGATACGCAGTATTTT
CASSLDLRDTQYF
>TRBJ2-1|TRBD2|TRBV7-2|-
TGTGCCAGCAGCTTTGGGGGAGGGAACTACAATGAGCAGTTCTTC
CASSFGGGNYNEQFF
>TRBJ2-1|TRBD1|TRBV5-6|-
TGTGCCAGCAGCACGGGACAGTACAATGAGCAGTTCTTC
CASSTGQYNEQFF
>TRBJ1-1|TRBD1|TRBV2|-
TGTGCCAGCAGCCTGGACAGGGTGAACACTGAAGCTTTCTTT
CASSLDRVNTEAFF
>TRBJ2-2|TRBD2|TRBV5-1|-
TGCGCCAGCAGCTTGGCCCCTCTAGCGGGAGCCCGGGAGCTGTTTTTT
CASSLAPLAGARELFF
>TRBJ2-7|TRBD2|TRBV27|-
TGTGCCACCAAACGTAGTAGGGCTAGCGGTATCCGGGGGGACGAGCAGTACTTC
CATKRSRASGIRGDEQYF
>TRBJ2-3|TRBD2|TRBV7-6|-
TGTGCCAGCAGCCTTGCCCGCGGGGGAGAAGGAAGGCAGTATTTT
CASSLARGGEGRQYF
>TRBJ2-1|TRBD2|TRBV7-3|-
TGTGCCAGCAGCTCCCCGACTAGCGGGAGACTTGGAGAGCAGTTCTTC
CASSSPTSGRLGEQFF
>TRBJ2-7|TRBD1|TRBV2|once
TGTGCCAGCAATCTAGACAGGGGCCTTTACGAGCAGTACTTC
CASNLDRGLYEQYF
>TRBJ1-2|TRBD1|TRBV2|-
TGTGCCAGCAGTACGGGACAGAACTATGGCTACACCTTC
CASSTGQNYGYTF
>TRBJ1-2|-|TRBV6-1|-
TGTGCCAGCAGTGACGACAGCTATGGCTACACCTTC
CASSDDSYGYTF
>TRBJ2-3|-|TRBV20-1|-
TGCAGTTCGGGGGATACGCAGTATTTT
CSSGDTQYF
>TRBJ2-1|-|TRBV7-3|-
TGTGCCAGCAGCTCCGGGCCCCGGGGGAATGAGCAGTTCTTC
CASSSGPRGNEQFF
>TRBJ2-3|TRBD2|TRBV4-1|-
TGCGCCAGCAGCCCTACAAGCGGGAGAAGCACAGATACGCAGTATTTT
CASSPTSGRSTDTQYF
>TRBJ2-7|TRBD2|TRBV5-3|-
TGTGCCAGAAGCTTGGACTGGCGGGACTACCGGATCCTATCCTACGAGCAGTACTTC
CARSLDWRDYRILSYEQYF
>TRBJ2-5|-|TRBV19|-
TGTGCCAGTAGTATATCCAGGGGAGAGACCCAGTACTTC
CASSISRGETQYF
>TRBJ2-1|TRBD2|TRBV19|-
TGTGCCAGTGGGGGGGTGGTCAATGAGCAGTTCTTC
CASGGVVNEQFF
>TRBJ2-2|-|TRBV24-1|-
TGTGCCACCAGTGGGTTTGCGACGGGGGAAACCGGGGAGCTGTTTTTT
CATSGFATGETGELFF
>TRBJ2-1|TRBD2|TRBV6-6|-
TGTGCCAGCAGTCCTCGGAGGGAGGGCGGATCGACCTACAATGAGCAGTTCTTC
CASSPRREGGSTYNEQFF
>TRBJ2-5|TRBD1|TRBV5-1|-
TGCGCCAGCAGCTTGAAGGACAGGGGCGTGGGAGAGACCCAGTACTTC
CASSLKDRGVGETQYF
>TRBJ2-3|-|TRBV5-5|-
TGTGCCAGCAGCTTGCAACTCACAGATACGCAGTATTTT
CASSLQLTDTQYF
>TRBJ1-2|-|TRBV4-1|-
TGCGCCAGCAGCCAACAACAGGTGGGCGGCTACACCTTC
CASSQQQVGGYTF
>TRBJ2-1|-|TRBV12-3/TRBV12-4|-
TGTGCCAGCAGTCCCGAGACCTACAATGAGCAGTTCTTC
CASSPETYNEQFF
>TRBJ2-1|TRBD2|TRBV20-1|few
TGCAGTGCTAGTCCGGCTAGCGGGACGCCCTACAATGAGCAGTTCTTC
CSASPASGTPYNEQFF
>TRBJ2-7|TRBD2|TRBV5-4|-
TGTGCCAGCAGCTCGGGAGGCAGCATCCGCGAGCAGTACTTC
CASSSGGSIREQYF
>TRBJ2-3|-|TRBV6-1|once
TGTGCCAGCAGTGAACCTGCCCAGGGGTTCGCGACGGATACGCAGTATTTT
CASSEPAQGFATDTQYF
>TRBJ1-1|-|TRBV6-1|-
TGTGCCAGCAGTGACAGGGGCAACTCCGAGAGGGCTGAAGCTTTCTTT
CASSDRGNSERAEAFF
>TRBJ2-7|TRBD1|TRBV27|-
TGCGCCAGCTCACAAGGACAGGGAAGCTTCTACGAGCAGTACTTC
CASSQGQGSFYEQYF
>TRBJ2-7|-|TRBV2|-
TGTGCCAGCAAGGCGGGACTGGACCTCTACGAGCAGTACTTC
CASKAGLDLYEQYF
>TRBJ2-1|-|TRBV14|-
TGTGCCAGCAGCCAAGATTTCCTAGCGAGGTACAATGAGCAGTTCTTC
CASSQDFLARYNEQFF